The 4 T cell receptor beta chains presented below share a single source sample, sequenced in a study of control samples from healthy donors and cancer patients (dated by TCRdb to about 2020). The library was prepared using the immunoSEQ multiplex PCR assay. Entries here come from immuneACCESS through TCRdb and include only in-frame sequences with V and J called. Some clones fail to appear in such tables; in the studies checked, an unresolved V gene covers under half of the shortfall, and the cause of the remainder is unknown. For this sample the table gives under 200,000 clones, of which around 92% were detected only once. 1.5% of the sample comes from the top ten. The sample comprised blood. These TCRs come from a woman aged 25 to 39 in good health.

This chain links TRBV9 with TRBJ1-3, with D possibly matching TRBD1 (6 bases). Germline assignment: CDR1 SGDLS and CDR2 YYNGEE. The CDR3 is 15 residues long. V was pared by 4 bases and J by 0 bases, with 11 bases between. In nucleotides, the CDR3 is TGTGCCAGCAGCCCCGGCAGGGGCTCTGGAAACACCATATATTTT. Residues: CASSPGRGSGNTIYF.

The chain has TRBV24-1 and TRBJ1-4; D not resolved. With 4 bases removed from V and 5 bases from J, the gap between germline ends came to 4 bases. The germline CDR1 and CDR2 sequences are KGHDR and SFDVKD. This CDR3 spans 12 amino acids. Here the CDR3 reads CATSDRNEKLFF. CDR3 DNA: TGTGCCACCAGTGACCGGAATGAAAAACTGTTTTTT.

The CDR3 DNA is TGTGCCAGTAGTATCGGTCTCTTCTCTGGAAACACCATATATTTT. It codes for CASSIGLFSGNTIYF. The genes are TRBV19 and TRBJ1-3; no reliable D call. Trimming stripped 3 bases from V and 0 bases from J, with 9 bases between. The CDR3 spans 15 residues. Germline CDR1 LNHDA, CDR2 SQIVND (reference sequence).

This chain joins TRBV7-9 and TRBJ2-1, with TRBD2 matching 15 bases. CDR1 SEHNR and CDR2 FQNEAQ come from the germline V gene (reference sequence). Unmatched junction bases numbered 6, after V lost 5 bases and J lost 7 bases. The CDR3 spans 16 residues. The CDR3 DNA reads as TGTGCCAGCAGCCACCGGACTAGCGGGAGGGGGAATGAGCAGTTCTTC. Translation: CASSHRTSGRGNEQFF.